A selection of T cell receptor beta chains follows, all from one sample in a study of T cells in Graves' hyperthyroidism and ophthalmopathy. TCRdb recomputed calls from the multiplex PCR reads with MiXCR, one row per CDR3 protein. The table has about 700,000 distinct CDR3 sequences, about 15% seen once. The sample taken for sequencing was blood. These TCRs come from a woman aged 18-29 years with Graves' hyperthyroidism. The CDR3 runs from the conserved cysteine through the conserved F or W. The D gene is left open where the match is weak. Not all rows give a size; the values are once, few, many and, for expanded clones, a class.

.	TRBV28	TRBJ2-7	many	CASSFRDNSYEQYF	TGTGCCAGCAGTTTCCGGGACAACTCCTACGAGCAGTACTTC
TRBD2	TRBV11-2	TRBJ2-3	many	CASSTAAGLAGVVQYF	TGTGCCAGCAGCACCGCAGCGGGACTAGCGGGAGTGGTGCAGTATTTT
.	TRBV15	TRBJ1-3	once	CATYGGDGNTIYF	TGTGCCACTTATGGAGGGGACGGAAACACCATATATTTT
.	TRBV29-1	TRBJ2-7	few	CSAGVRGGSYEQYF	TGCAGCGCAGGAGTTAGGGGAGGCTCCTACGAGCAGTACTTC
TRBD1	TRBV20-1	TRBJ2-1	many	CSARDRGRYEQFF	TGCAGTGCTAGAGACAGGGGGCGGTATGAGCAGTTCTTC
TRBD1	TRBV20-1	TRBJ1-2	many	CSSDRVNYGYTF	TGCAGTTCCGACAGGGTGAACTATGGCTACACCTTC
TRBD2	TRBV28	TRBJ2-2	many	CASSFGLAGMSHTGELFF	TGTGCCAGCAGTTTCGGGCTAGCGGGGATGTCCCACACCGGGGAGCTGTTTTTT
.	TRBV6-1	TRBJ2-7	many	CASSDWTAYEQYF	TGTGCCAGCAGTGATTGGACAGCCTACGAGCAGTACTTC
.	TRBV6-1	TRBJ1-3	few	CASSHPRQDSDSGNTIYF	TGTGCCAGCAGTCACCCGAGACAGGATTCCGACTCTGGAAACACCATATATTTT
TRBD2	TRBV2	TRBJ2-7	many	CASSEREGTYEQYF	TGTGCCAGCAGTGAGAGGGAGGGGACCTACGAGCAGTACTTC
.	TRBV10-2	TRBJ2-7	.	CASSGPGSGYEQYF	TGCGCCAGCAGTGGTCCCGGCTCGGGGTACGAGCAGTACTTC
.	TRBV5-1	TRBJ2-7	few	CASSLDSTSYEQYF	TGCGCCAGCAGCTTAGACAGTACAAGCTACGAGCAGTACTTC
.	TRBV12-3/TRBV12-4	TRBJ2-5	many	CASSFTETQYF	TGTGCCAGCAGTTTCACGGAGACCCAGTACTTC
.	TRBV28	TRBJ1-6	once	CASSPPGSYNSPFHF	TGTGCCAGCAGTCCTCCGGGTTCCTATAATTCACCCTTCCACTTT
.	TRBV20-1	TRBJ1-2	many	CSSIPGPLGNYGYTF	TGCAGCAGTATACCTGGCCCCTTGGGTAACTATGGCTACACCTTC
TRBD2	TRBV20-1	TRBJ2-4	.	CSAGGGGGGNIQYF	TGCAGTGCGGGGGGGGGGGGGGGTGGAAACATTCAGTACTTC
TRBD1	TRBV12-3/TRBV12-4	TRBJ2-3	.	CASSPNYRGRVPPDTQYF	TGTGCCAGCAGTCCCAATTACAGGGGGCGCGTCCCCCCAGATACGCAGTATTTT
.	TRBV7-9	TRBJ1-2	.	CASSQTIRQNYGYTF	TGTGCCAGCAGCCAGACCATCCGACAGAACTATGGCTACACCTTC
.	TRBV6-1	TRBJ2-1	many	CASQRADEQFF	TGTGCCAGCCAGAGGGCGGATGAGCAGTTCTTC
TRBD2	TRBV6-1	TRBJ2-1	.	CASTLPGLAGGPHEQFF	TGTGCCAGCACCCTACCGGGACTAGCGGGAGGGCCACATGAGCAGTTCTTC
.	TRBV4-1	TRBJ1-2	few	CASSQPGLGDYGYTF	TGCGCCAGCAGCCAACCGGGTCTAGGAGACTATGGCTACACCTTC
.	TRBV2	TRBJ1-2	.	CASSPTNYGHTF	TGTGCCAGCAGTCCTACGAACTATGGCCACACCTTC
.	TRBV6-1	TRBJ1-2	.	CASSESFSDRLRYGYTF	TGTGCCAGCAGTGAATCCTTCTCAGATCGACTGCGGTATGGCTACACCTTC
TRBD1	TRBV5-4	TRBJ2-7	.	CASSRTTGSFYEQYF	TGTGCCAGCAGCCGAACGACAGGGAGCTTCTACGAGCAGTACTTC
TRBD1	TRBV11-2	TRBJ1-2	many	CASSYNRGRDYGYTF	TGTGCCAGCAGCTACAACAGGGGGCGCGACTATGGCTACACCTTC
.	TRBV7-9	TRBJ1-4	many	CASSFTGLNEKLFF	TGTGCCAGCAGCTTTACAGGACTAAATGAAAAACTGTTTTTT
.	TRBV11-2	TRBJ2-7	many	CASSPPRGPTYEQYF	TGTGCCAGCAGCCCCCCCAGGGGACCTACCTACGAGCAGTACTTC
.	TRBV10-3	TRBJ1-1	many	CAISEGPVMNTEAFF	TGTGCCATCAGTGAAGGTCCAGTCATGAACACTGAAGCTTTCTTT
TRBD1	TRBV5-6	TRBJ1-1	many	CASSPDRGESRHTEAFF	TGTGCCAGCAGCCCGGACAGGGGGGAAAGTAGGCACACTGAAGCTTTCTTT
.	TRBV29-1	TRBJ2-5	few	CSVDHETQYF	TGCAGCGTTGATCACGAGACCCAGTACTTC
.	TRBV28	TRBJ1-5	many	CATQFVAGSNQPQHF	TGTGCCACCCAGTTTGTCGCAGGCAGCAATCAGCCCCAGCATTTT
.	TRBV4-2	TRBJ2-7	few	CASSHNLGYEQYF	TGTGCCAGCAGCCATAACCTCGGTTACGAGCAGTACTTC
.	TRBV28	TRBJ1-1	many	CASSLPVGRARMNTEAFF	TGTGCCAGCAGTTTACCAGTTGGCAGGGCGAGAATGAACACTGAAGCTTTCTTT
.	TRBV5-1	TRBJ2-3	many	CASSLPASKGPTDTQYF	TGCGCCAGCAGCCTGCCTGCGTCGAAGGGGCCCACAGATACGCAGTATTTT
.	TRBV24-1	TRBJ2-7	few	CATSDGTGGEYF	TGTGCCACCAGTGATGGGACTGGGGGAGAGTACTTC
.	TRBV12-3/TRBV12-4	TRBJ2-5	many	CASSLTPQSRETQYF	TGTGCCAGCAGCTTAACCCCCCAGTCACGTGAGACCCAGTACTTC
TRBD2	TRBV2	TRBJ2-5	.	CAKTSGSRETQYF	TGTGCCAAGACTAGCGGGAGTCGGGAGACCCAGTACTTC
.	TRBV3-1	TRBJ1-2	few	CASSPMVGYTF	TGTGCCAGCAGCCCGATGGTGGGCTACACCTTC
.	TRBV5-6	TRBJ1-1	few	CASSFGALGTEAFF	TGTGCCAGCAGCTTTGGCGCCCTGGGAACTGAAGCTTTCTTT
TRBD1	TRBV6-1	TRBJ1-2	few	CASRPRRQGGSGYTF	TGTGCCAGCAGACCCCGAAGACAGGGCGGTTCTGGCTACACCTTC
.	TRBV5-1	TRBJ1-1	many	CASRRTVDTEAFF	TGCGCCAGCAGGCGGACGGTAGACACTGAAGCTTTCTTT
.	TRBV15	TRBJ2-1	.	CATSRVGGNYNEQFF	TGTGCCACCAGCAGAGTTGGCGGAAACTACAATGAGCAGTTCTTC
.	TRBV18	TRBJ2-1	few	CASSPPVPGVHNEQFF	TGTGCCAGCTCACCACCGGTACCGGGAGTGCACAATGAGCAGTTCTTC
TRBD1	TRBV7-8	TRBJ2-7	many	CASSFGVGTGGDEQYF	TGTGCCAGCAGCTTTGGGGTCGGGACAGGGGGCGACGAGCAGTACTTC
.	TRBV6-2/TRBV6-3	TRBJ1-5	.	CASSYLPWQPQHF	TGTGCCAGCAGTTATCTTCCCTGGCAGCCCCAGCATTTT
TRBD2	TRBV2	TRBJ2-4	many	CASTLAGVGNIQYF	TGTGCCTCGACCCTAGCGGGAGTTGGAAACATTCAGTACTTC
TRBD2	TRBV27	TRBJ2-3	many	CASTTASGRVGTDTQYF	TGTGCCAGCACCACGGCTAGCGGGAGAGTCGGCACAGATACGCAGTATTTT
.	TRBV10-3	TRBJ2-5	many	CAISERWGETQYF	TGTGCCATCAGTGAACGTTGGGGAGAGACCCAGTACTTC
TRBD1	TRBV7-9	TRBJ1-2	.	CASSDHDRETYGYTF	TGTGCCAGCAGCGACCATGACAGGGAGACTTATGGCTACACCTTC
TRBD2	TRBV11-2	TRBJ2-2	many	CASSLTSGMVTGELFF	TGTGCCAGCAGCTTAACTAGCGGGATGGTCACCGGGGAGCTGTTTTTT
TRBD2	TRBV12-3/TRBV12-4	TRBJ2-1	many	CASSPSWTRSNEQFF	TGTGCCAGCAGTCCCTCTTGGACTAGGAGCAATGAGCAGTTCTTC
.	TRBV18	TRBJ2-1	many	CASSLAGPSDEQFF	TGTGCCAGCTCACTGGCAGGCCCGTCGGATGAGCAGTTCTTC
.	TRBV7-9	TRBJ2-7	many	CASTEETEKQYF	TGTGCCAGCACAGAGGAGACGGAAAAGCAGTACTTC
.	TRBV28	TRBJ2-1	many	CASSFGDTYNEQFF	TGTGCCAGCAGTTTTGGGGACACGTACAATGAGCAGTTCTTC
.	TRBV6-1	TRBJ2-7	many	CASKEDSRSYEQYF	TGTGCCAGCAAAGAGGACAGCAGATCCTACGAGCAGTACTTC
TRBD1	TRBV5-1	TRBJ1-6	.	CASRGDRNSPLHF	TGCGCCAGCAGGGGGGACAGGAATTCACCCCTCCACTTT
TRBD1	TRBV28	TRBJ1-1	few	CASSPKTGGVFTAFF	TGTGCCAGCAGTCCTAAGACAGGGGGCGTTTTCACAGCTTTCTTT
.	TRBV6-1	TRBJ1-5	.	CASSSGNSNQPQHF	TGTGCCAGCAGTTCTGGAAATAGCAATCAGCCCCAGCATTTT
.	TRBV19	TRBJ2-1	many	CASREDSYNEQFF	TGTGCCAGCAGAGAAGACTCCTACAATGAGCAGTTCTTC
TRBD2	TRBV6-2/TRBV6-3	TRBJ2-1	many	CASRLIPGLAGLTINNEQFF	TGTGCCAGCAGACTTATTCCGGGACTAGCGGGCCTGACCATTAACAATGAGCAGTTCTTC